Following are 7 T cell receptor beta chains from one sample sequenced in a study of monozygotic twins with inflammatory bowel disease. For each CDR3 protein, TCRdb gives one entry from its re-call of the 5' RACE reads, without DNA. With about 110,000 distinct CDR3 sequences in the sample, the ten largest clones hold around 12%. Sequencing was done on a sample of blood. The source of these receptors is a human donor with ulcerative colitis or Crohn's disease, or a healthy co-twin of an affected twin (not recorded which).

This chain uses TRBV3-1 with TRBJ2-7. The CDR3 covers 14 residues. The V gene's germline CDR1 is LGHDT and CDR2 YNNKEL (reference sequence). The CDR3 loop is CASSQEVSSYEQYF.

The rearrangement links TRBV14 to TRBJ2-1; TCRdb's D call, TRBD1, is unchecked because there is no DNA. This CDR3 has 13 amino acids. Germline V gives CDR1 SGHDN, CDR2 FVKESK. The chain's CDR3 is CASSQFGGDGQFF.

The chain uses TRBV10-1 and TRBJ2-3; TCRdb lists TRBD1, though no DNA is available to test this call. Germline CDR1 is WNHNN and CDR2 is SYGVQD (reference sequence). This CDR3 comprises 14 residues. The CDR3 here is CASRGQEHTDTQYF.

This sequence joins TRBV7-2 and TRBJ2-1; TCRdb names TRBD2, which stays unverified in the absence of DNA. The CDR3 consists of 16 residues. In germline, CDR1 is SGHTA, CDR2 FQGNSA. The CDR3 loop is CASSLGGGQTYNEQFF.

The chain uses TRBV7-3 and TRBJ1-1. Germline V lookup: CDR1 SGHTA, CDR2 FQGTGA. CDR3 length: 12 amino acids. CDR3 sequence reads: CASSLRQTEAFF.

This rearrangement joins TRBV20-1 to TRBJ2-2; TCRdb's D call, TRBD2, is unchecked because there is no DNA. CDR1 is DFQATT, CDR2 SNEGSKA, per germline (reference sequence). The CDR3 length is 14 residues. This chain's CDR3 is CSARGTSATGELFF.

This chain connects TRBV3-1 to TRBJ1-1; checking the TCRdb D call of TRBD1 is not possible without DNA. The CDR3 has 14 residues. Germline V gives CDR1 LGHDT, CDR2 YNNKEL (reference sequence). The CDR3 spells CASTGRGKNTEAFF.